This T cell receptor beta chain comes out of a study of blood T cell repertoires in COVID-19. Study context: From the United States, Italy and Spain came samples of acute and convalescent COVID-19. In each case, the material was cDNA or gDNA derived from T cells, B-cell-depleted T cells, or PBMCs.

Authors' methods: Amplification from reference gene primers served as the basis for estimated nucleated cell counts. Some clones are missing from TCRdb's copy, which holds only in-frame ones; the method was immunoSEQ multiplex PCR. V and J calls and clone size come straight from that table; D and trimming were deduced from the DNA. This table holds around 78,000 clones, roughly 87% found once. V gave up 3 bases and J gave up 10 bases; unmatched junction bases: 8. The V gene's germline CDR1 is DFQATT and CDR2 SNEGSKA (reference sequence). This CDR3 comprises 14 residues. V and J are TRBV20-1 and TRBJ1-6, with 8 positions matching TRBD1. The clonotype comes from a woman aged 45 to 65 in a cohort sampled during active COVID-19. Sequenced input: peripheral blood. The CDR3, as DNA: TGCAGTGCTAGTCTGGACAGGGAAGGCTCACCCCTCCACTTT. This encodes CSASLDREGSPLHF.